This T cell receptor beta chain was sequenced for a study of blood T cell repertoires in COVID-19. CDR3 length: 16 residues. From germline, CDR1 is MNHNS and CDR2 SASEGT. The V gene end was trimmed by 3 bases and the J gene end by 6 bases; junction bases not matched to a gene: 11. Repertoires were generated with immunoSEQ multiplex PCR, while TCRdb's copy carries only in-frame clones and drops some. This sample has around 220,000 clones, with approximately 86% found just once. V is TRBV6-1 and J is TRBJ2-3, with 8 bases that match TRBD1. The sequence came from a woman aged 45-60 years with acute COVID-19. The material sequenced was PBMCs or T cells enriched from blood (not recorded which). The CDR3 DNA follows: TGTGCCAGCAGTGAGCACTGGACAGGGTATAGTGATACGCAGTATTTT. Amino acid sequence: CASSEHWTGYSDTQYF.